The present TCR beta chain was sequenced within a study of T cell responses to AZD1222 COVID-19 vaccine. This clone has just a few counts. Its target is unknown. Broader study findings: After the peak T cell response, and only then, were repertoires sampled. Spike as a whole was targeted by vaccine-associated CD4 TCRs, dominant at 160-218 and 743-854.

The repertoire was sequenced with immunoSEQ multiplex PCR; TCRdb's copy has only in-frame clones and lacks some. Here the sample spans approximately 60,000 clones, 65% to 90% being singletons. Germline CDR1 is LNHNV and CDR2 is YYDKDF (reference sequence). The CDR3 loop spans 12 amino acids. The trim removed 5 bases at V and 6 bases at J, leaving 1 base unmatched. This material consisted of peripheral blood, taken 28 days after the second AZD1222 dose. The clonotype was recovered from an adult who received the AZD1222 COVID-19 vaccine. The chain links TRBV15 to TRBJ2-1; TRBD2 aligns across 7 bases. The DNA of the CDR3 is TGTGCCACCAGCGGGGGGGGCAATGAGCAGTTCTTC. Its protein product is CATSGGGNEQFF.